This T cell receptor (beta chain) was retrieved from a study of blood T cell repertoires in COVID-19. Study in general: Specimens from acute and convalescent COVID-19 originated in the United States, Italy and Spain.

This CDR3 spans 13 amino acids. CDR1 is SGHTA and CDR2 is FQGTGA in the germline V gene. V gave up 4 bases and J gave up 5 bases, with 11 bases separating them. Authors' processing steps: The authors estimated nucleated cell counts from reference gene primer amplification. TCRdb's copy holds only in-frame clones and misses some; the assay was immunoSEQ multiplex PCR. V, J and clone size are those of that table, while D and trimming were read from the DNA. The table lists fewer than 200,000 clones, around 83% of them singletons. This TCR came from a man in his forties with acute or convalescent COVID-19. Sequenced: peripheral blood. V gene TRBV7-3 combines with J gene TRBJ1-1; D gene uncertain. CDR3 sequence: CASSYRAGTEAFF. DNA of the CDR3: TGTGCCAGCAGCTACCGGGCGGGAACTGAAGCTTTCTTT. Complete variable domain (other parts from reference TRBV7-3 and TRBJ1-1): GAGVSQTPSNKVTEKGKYVELRCDPISGHTALYWYRQSLGQGPEFLIYFQGTGAADDSGLPNDRFFAVRPEGSVSTLKIQRTERGDSAVYLCASSYRAGTEAFFGQGTRLTVV.